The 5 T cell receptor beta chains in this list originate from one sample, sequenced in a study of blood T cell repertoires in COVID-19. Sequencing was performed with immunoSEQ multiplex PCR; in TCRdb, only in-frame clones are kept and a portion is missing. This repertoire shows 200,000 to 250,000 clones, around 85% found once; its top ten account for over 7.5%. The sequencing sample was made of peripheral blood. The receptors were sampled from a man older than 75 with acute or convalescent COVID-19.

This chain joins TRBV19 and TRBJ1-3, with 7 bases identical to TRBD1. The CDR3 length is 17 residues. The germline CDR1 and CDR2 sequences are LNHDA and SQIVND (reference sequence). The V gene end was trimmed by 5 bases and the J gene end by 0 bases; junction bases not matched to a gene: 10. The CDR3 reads CASSDQGQDLSGNTIYF. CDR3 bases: TGTGCCAGTAGTGACCAAGGACAGGATCTCTCTGGAAACACCATATATTTT.

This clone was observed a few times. Here the CDR3 reads CASTKITGTGGLETQYF. In DNA, the CDR3 is TGTGCCAGCACCAAAATTACCGGGACAGGGGGCCTCGAGACCCAGTACTTC. This chain links TRBV27 with TRBJ2-5, with 12 bases identical to TRBD1. Trimming at V came to 7 bases and at J to 5 bases, leaving 14 bases not matched to a gene. This CDR3 contains 17 residues. Germline V lookup: CDR1 MNHEY, CDR2 SMNVEV (reference sequence).

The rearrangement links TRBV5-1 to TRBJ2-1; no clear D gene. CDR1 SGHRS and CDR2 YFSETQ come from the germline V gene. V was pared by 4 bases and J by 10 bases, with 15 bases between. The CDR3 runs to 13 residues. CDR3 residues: CASSPGDLGEQFF. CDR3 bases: TGCGCCAGCAGCCCCGGCGATCTCGGGGAGCAGTTCTTC.

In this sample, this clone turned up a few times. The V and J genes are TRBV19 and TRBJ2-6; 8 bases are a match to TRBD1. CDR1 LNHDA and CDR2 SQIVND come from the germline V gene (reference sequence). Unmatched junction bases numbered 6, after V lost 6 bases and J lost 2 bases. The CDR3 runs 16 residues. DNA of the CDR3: TGTGCCAGTAGAAGAATACAGGGGGCTGGGGCCAACGTCCTGACTTTC. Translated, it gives CASRRIQGAGANVLTF.

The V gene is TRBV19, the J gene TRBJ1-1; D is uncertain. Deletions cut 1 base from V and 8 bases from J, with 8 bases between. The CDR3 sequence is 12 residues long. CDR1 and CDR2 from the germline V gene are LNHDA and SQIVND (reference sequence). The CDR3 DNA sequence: TGTGCCAGTAGTATAGGATTACGGGAAGCTTTCTTT. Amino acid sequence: CASSIGLREAFF.